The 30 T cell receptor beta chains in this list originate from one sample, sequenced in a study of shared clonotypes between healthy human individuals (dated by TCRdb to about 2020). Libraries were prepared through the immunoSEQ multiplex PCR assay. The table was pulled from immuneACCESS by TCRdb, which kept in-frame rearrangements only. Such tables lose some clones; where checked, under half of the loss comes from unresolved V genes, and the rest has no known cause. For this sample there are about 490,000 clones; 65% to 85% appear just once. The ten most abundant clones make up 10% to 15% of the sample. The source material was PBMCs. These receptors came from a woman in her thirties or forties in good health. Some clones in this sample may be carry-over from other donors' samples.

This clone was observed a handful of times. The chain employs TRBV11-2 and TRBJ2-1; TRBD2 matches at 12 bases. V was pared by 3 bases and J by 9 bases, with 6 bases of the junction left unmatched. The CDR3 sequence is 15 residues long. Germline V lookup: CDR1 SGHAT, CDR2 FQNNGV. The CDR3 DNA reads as TGTGCCAGCAGCTTGGCGACTAGCGGGAGTACTGAGCAGTTCTTC. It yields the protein CASSLATSGSTEQFF.

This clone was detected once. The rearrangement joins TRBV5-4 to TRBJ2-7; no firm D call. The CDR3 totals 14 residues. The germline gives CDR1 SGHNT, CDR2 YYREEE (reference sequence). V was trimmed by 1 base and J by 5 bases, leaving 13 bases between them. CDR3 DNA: TGTGCCAGCAGCTTGTCCACCTTCGGGCACGAGCAGTACTTC. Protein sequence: CASSLSTFGHEQYF.

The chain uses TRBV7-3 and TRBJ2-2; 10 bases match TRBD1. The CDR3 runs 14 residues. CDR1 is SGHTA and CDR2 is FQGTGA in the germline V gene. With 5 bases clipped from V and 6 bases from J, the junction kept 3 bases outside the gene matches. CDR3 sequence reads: CASSLGTGAGELFF. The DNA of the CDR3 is TGTGCCAGCAGCCTAGGGACAGGGGCCGGGGAGCTGTTTTTT.

The CDR3 DNA is TGTGCCAGCAAGCGGGACGGAGAGACCCAGTACTTC. Translated: CASKRDGETQYF. The gene calls are TRBV2 and TRBJ2-5; the match to TRBD2 covers 7 bases. Trimming removed 7 bases from V and 4 bases from J; junction bases left unmatched: 3. The germline gives CDR1 SNHLY, CDR2 FYNNEI. CDR3 length: 12 residues.

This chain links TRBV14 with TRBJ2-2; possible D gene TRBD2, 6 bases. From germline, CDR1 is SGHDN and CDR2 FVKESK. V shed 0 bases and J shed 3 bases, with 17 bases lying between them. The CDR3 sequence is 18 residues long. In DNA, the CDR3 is TGTGCCAGCAGCCAAGATTTCGGGGGAGGACTATACACCGGGGAGCTGTTTTTT. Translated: CASSQDFGGGLYTGELFF.

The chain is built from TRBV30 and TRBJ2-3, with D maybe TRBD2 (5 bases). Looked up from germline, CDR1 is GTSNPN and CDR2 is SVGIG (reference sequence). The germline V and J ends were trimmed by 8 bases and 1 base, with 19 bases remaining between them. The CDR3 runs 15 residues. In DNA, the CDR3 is TGTGCCCAGAATTACGGGGTAGTGGGCACAGATACGCAGTATTTT. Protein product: CAQNYGVVGTDTQYF.

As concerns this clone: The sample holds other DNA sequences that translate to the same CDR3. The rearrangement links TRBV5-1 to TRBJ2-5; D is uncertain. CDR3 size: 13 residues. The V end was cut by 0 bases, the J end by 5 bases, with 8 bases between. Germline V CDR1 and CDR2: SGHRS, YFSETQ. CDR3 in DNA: TGCGCCAGCAGCTTGGGGTTGGCTGAGACCCAGTACTTC. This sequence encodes CASSLGLAETQYF.

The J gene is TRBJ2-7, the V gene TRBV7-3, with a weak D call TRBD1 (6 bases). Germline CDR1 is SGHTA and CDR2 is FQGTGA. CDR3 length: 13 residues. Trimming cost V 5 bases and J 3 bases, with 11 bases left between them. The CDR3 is CASSPTGDYEQYF. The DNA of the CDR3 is TGTGCCAGCAGCCCGACAGGAGACTACGAGCAGTACTTC.

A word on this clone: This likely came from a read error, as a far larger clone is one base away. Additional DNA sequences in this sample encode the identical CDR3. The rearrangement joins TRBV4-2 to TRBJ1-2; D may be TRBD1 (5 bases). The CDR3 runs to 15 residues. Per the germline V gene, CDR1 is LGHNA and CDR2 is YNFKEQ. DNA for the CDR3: TGTGCCAGTAGCCAAGAGAGGTCAGGGAACTATGGCTACACCTTC. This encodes CASSQERSGNYGYTF.

The CDR3 sequence: CASRSKGFRQPQHF. CDR3 sequence (DNA): TGTGCCAGCAGGTCTAAGGGATTTCGTCAGCCCCAGCATTTT. V is TRBV28 and J is TRBJ1-5; D gene ambiguous. The CDR3 loop spans 14 amino acids. CDR1 and CDR2 (germline): MDHEN, SYDVKM. V was trimmed by 6 bases and J by 6 bases, leaving 15 bases between them.

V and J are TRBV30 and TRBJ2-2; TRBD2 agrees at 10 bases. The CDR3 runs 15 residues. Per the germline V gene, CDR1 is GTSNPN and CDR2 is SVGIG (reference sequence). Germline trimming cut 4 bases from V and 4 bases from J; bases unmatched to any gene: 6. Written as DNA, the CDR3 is TGTGCCTGGAATCCTAGCGGGAGTATCACCGGGGAGCTGTTTTTT. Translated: CAWNPSGSITGELFF.

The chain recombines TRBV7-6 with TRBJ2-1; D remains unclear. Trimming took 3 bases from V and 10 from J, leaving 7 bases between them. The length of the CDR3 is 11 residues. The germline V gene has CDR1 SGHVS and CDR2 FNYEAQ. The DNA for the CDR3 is TGTGCCAGCAGCTTCGATCGCGAGCAGTTCTTC. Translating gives CASSFDREQFF.

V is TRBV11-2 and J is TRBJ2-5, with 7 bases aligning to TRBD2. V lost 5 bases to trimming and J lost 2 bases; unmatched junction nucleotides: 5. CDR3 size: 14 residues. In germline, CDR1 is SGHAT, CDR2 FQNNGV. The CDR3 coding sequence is TGTGCCAGCAGCCGCGCTAGCGGACAAGAGACCCAGTACTTC. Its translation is CASSRASGQETQYF.

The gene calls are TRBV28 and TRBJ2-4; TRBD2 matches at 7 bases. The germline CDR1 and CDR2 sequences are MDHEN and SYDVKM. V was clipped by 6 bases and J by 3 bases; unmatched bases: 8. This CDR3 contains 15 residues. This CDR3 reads CASREAGKDKNIQYF. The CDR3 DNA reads TGTGCCAGCAGAGAAGCGGGAAAGGACAAAAACATTCAGTACTTC.

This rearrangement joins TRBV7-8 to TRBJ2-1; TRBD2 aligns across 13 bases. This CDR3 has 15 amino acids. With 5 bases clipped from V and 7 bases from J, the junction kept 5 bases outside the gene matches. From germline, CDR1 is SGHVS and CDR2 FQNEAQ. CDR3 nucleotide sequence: TGTGCCAGCAGCACGACTAGCGGGAGGTGGAATGAGCAGTTCTTC. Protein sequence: CASSTTSGRWNEQFF.

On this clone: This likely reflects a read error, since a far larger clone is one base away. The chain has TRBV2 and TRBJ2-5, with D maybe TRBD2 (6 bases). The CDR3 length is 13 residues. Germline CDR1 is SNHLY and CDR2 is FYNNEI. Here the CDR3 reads CTSSRESEETQYF. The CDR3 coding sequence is TGTACCAGCAGTCGGGAGTCTGAAGAGACCCAGTACTTC. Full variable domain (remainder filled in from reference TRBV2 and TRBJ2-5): EPEVTQTPSHQVTQMGQEVILRCVPISNHLYFYWYRQILGQKVEFLVSFYNNEISEKSEIFDDQFSVERPDGSNFTLKIRSTKLEDSAMYFCTSSRESEETQYFGPGTRLLVL.

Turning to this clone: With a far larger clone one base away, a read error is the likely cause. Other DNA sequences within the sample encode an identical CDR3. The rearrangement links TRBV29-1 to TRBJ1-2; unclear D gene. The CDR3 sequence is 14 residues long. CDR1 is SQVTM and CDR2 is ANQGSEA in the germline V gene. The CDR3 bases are TGTAGCGTTGAAAAGTCAGGACGAGGCTATGGCTACACCTTC. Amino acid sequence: CSVEKSGRGYGYTF. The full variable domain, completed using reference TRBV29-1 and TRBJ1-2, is SAVISQKPSRDICQRGTSLTIQCQVDSQVTMMFWYRQQPGQSLTLIATANQGSEATYESGFVIDKFPISRPNLTFSTLTVSNMSPEDSSIYLCSVEKSGRGYGYTFGSGTRLTVV.

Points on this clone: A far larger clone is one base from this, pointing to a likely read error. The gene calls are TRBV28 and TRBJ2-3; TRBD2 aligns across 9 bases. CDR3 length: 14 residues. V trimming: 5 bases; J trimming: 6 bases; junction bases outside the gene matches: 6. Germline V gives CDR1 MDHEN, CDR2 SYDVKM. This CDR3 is CASSTGLAFDTQYF. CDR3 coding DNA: TGTGCCAGCAGTACGGGACTAGCATTTGATACGCAGTATTTT.

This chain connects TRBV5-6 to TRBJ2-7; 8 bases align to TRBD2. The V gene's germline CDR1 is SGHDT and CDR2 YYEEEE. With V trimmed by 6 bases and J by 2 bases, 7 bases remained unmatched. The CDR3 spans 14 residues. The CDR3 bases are TGTGCCAGCAACCCACTAGCGGCCCCCTACGAGCAGTACTTC. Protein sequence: CASNPLAAPYEQYF.

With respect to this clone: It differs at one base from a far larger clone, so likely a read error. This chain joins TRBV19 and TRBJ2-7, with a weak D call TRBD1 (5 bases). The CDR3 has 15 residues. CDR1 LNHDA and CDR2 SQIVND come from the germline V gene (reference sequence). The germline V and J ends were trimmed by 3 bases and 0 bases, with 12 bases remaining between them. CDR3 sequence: CASSIRQTNSYEQYF. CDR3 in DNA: TGTGCCAGTAGTATCCGACAGACCAACTCCTACGAGCAGTACTTC.

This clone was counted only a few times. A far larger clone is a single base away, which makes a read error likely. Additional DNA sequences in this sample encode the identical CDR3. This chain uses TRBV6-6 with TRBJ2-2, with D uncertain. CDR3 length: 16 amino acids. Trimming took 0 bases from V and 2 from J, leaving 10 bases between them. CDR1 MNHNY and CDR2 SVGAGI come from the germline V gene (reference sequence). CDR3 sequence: CASSYSTGKNTGELFF. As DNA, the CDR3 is TGTGCCAGCAGTTACTCGACCGGAAAAAACACCGGGGAGCTGTTTTTT.

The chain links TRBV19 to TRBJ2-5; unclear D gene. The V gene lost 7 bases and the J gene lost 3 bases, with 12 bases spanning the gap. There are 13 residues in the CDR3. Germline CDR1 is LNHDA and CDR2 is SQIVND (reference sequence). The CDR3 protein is CASKKDPEETQYF. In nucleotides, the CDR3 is TGTGCCAGTAAGAAGGACCCCGAAGAGACCCAGTACTTC.

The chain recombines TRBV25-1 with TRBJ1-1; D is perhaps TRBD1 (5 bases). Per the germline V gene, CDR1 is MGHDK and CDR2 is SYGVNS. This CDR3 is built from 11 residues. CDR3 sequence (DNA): TGTGTCGCGACAGAGAACACTGAAGCTTTCTTT. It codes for CVATENTEAFF.

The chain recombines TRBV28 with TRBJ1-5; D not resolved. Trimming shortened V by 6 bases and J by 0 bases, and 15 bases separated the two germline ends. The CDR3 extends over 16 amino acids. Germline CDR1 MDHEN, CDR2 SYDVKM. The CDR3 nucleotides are TGTGCCAGCAGGATCGAAGCAGGACCTAGCAATCAGCCCCAGCATTTT. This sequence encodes CASRIEAGPSNQPQHF. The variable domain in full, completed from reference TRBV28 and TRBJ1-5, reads DVKVTQSSRYLVKRTGEKVFLECVQDMDHENMFWYRQDPGLGLRLIYFSYDVKMKEKGDIPEGYSVSREKKERFSLILESASTNQTSMYLCASRIEAGPSNQPQHFGDGTRLSIL.

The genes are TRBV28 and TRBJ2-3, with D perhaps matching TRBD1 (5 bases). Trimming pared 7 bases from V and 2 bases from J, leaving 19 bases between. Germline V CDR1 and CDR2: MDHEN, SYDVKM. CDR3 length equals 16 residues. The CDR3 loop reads CASNQDTPVDTDTQYF. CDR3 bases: TGTGCCAGCAACCAGGACACGCCTGTGGACACAGATACGCAGTATTTT. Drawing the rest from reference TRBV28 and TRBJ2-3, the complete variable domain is DVKVTQSSRYLVKRTGEKVFLECVQDMDHENMFWYRQDPGLGLRLIYFSYDVKMKEKGDIPEGYSVSREKKERFSLILESASTNQTSMYLCASNQDTPVDTDTQYFGPGTRLTVL.

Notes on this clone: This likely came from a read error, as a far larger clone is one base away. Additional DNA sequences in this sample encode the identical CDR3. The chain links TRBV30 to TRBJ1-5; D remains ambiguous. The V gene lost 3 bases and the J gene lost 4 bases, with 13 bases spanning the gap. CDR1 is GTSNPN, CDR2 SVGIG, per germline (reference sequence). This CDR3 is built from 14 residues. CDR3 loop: CAWSGTMANQPQHF. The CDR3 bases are TGTGCCTGGAGCGGCACGATGGCTAATCAGCCCCAGCATTTT. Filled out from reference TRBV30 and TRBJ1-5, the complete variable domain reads SQTIHQWPATLVQPVGSPLSLECTVEGTSNPNLYWYRQAAGRGLQLLFYSVGIGQISSEVPQNLSASRPQDRQFILSSKKLLLSDSGFYLCAWSGTMANQPQHFGDGTRLSIL.

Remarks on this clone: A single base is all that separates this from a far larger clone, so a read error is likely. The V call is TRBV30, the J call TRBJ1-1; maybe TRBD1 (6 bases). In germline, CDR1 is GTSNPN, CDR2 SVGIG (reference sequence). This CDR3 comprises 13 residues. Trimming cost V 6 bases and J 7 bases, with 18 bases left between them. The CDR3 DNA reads TGTGCCTGTACCAGGCAGAAGGACAGTGAAGCTTTCTTT. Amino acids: CACTRQKDSEAFF.

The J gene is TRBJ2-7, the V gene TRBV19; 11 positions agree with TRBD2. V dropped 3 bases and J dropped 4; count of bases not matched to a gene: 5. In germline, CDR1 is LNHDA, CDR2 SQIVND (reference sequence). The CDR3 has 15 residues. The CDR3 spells CASSIAGLAAYEQYF. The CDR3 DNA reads TGTGCCAGTAGTATCGCGGGACTAGCGGCTTACGAGCAGTACTTC.

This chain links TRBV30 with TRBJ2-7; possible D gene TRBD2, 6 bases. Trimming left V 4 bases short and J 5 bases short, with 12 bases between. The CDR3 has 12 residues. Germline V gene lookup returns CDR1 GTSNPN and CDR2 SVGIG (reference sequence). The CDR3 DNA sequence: TGTGCCTGGACGCGGGGCCCGCACGAGCAGTACTTC. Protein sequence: CAWTRGPHEQYF.

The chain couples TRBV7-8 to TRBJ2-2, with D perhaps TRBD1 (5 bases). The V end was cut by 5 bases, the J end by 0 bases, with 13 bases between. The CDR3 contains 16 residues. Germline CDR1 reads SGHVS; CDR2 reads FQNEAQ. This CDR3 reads CASSKRTGPNTGELFF. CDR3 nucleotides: TGTGCCAGCAGCAAAAGAACAGGACCGAACACCGGGGAGCTGTTTTTT. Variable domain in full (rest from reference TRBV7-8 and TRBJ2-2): GAGVSQSPRYKVAKRGQDVALRCDPISGHVSLFWYQQALGQGPEFLTYFQNEAQLDKSGLPSDRFFAERPEGSVSTLKIQRTQQEDSAVYLCASSKRTGPNTGELFFGEGSRLTVL.